Listed below are T cell receptor beta chains from one sample, sequenced in a study of early T cells in non-severe SARS-CoV-2 infection. One entry per CDR3 protein results from TCRdb running MiXCR on the 5' RACE reads. In the table there are just under 65,000 distinct CDR3 sequences, roughly 14% of which are singletons. The sample was whole blood. All receptors come from an adult who was a healthcare worker with PCR-confirmed SARS-CoV-2 infection or an uninfected control (not recorded which). CDR3s include the opening cysteine and the closing phenylalanine or tryptophan. D genes are given only for firm matches. Clone sizes are given selectively: once, few, many, or a class where the clone is expanded.

j_gene: TRBJ1-2; abundance: -; d_gene: -; v_gene: TRBV20-1; CDR3aa: CSASETTGPGYTF; CDR3nt: TGCAGTGCTAGCGAAACGACAGGCCCTGGCTACACCTTC
j_gene: TRBJ1-2; abundance: many; d_gene: -; v_gene: TRBV21-1; CDR3aa: CASSKPQGPSSYTF; CDR3nt: TGTGCCAGCAGCAAACCCCAGGGACCCAGCAGCTACACCTTC
j_gene: TRBJ1-2; abundance: -; d_gene: -; v_gene: TRBV3-1; CDR3aa: CASSSTPSGGRTYGYTF; CDR3nt: TGTGCCAGCAGCTCCACACCAAGCGGAGGGAGAACCTATGGCTACACCTTC
j_gene: TRBJ2-4; abundance: -; d_gene: -; v_gene: TRBV5-8; CDR3aa: CASSLVGRGAKNIQYF; CDR3nt: TGTGCCAGCAGCTTGGTTGGAAGGGGCGCCAAAAACATTCAGTACTTC
j_gene: TRBJ2-7; abundance: few; d_gene: -; v_gene: TRBV11-2; CDR3aa: CASSIIRDPYEQYF; CDR3nt: TGTGCCAGCAGCATAATCCGGGACCCCTACGAGCAGTACTTC
j_gene: TRBJ1-1; abundance: -; d_gene: -; v_gene: TRBV29-1; CDR3aa: CSARDTEAFF; CDR3nt: TGCAGCGCCCGAGACACTGAAGCTTTCTTT
j_gene: TRBJ1-1; abundance: few; d_gene: TRBD1; v_gene: TRBV3-1; CDR3aa: CASSQDQGTGEAFF; CDR3nt: TGTGCCAGCAGCCAAGATCAAGGGACAGGGGAAGCTTTCTTT
j_gene: TRBJ1-5; abundance: -; d_gene: -; v_gene: TRBV7-2; CDR3aa: CASSLAGAGNQPQHF; CDR3nt: TGTGCCAGCAGCTTAGCGGGTGCTGGGAATCAGCCCCAGCATTTT
j_gene: TRBJ2-1; abundance: few; d_gene: -; v_gene: TRBV7-2; CDR3aa: CASSPRWVAGDEQFF; CDR3nt: TGTGCCAGCAGCCCACGGTGGGTGGCGGGTGATGAGCAGTTCTTC
j_gene: TRBJ2-3; abundance: few; d_gene: TRBD2; v_gene: TRBV6-5; CDR3aa: CASRSSGGTDTQYF; CDR3nt: TGTGCCAGCAGATCTAGCGGGGGCACAGATACGCAGTATTTT
j_gene: TRBJ2-1; abundance: few; d_gene: TRBD1; v_gene: TRBV7-9; CDR3aa: CAQDRGLYNEQFF; CDR3nt: TGTGCCCAAGACAGGGGGCTTTACAATGAGCAGTTCTTC
j_gene: TRBJ2-7; abundance: -; d_gene: -; v_gene: TRBV11-1; CDR3aa: CASSLTQGRGYEQYF; CDR3nt: TGTGCCAGCAGCTTAACTCAAGGCAGGGGATACGAGCAGTACTTC
j_gene: TRBJ1-2; abundance: -; d_gene: -; v_gene: TRBV29-1; CDR3aa: CSVDSGVGYTF; CDR3nt: TGCAGCGTTGACTCAGGGGTTGGCTACACCTTC
j_gene: TRBJ2-3; abundance: -; d_gene: -; v_gene: TRBV7-6; CDR3aa: CASSSGVGGYLLWHRYAVF; CDR3nt: TGTGCCAGCAGTTCAGGCGTGGGGGGCTACCTCCTTTGGCACAGATACGCAGTATTT
j_gene: TRBJ1-3; abundance: many; d_gene: -; v_gene: TRBV19; CDR3aa: CASSLNRGAGNTIYF; CDR3nt: TGTGCCAGTAGTCTCAACCGAGGGGCCGGAAACACCATATATTTT